One sample yielded the 20 T cell receptor beta chains listed below, sequenced in a study of technical replicates of blood from several donors. TCRdb's copy holds only in-frame clones and misses some; the assay was immunoSEQ multiplex PCR. The sample lists about 44,000 clones, roughly 96% occurring once. Source material: T cells isolated from PBMCs. These receptors were obtained from a human donor in good health.

The sample holds one count of this clone. V gene TRBV29-1 combines with J gene TRBJ1-1, with 8 bases fitting TRBD1. Germline CDR1 and CDR2: SQVTM and ANQGSEA. J gave up 2 bases and V 5 bases, and 10 bases lay outside the gene matches. This CDR3 comprises 15 residues. CDR3 sequence reads: CSVLLAGGSNTEAFF. In nucleotides, the CDR3 is TGCAGCGTTTTATTGGCAGGGGGCAGTAACACTGAAGCTTTCTTT. The full variable domain, with the rest looked up from reference TRBV29-1 and TRBJ1-1, is SAVISQKPSRDICQRGTSLTIQCQVDSQVTMMFWYRQQPGQSLTLIATANQGSEATYESGFVIDKFPISRPNLTFSTLTVSNMSPEDSSIYLCSVLLAGGSNTEAFFGQGTRLTVV.

The V gene is TRBV7-3, the J gene TRBJ2-3; TRBD2 agrees at 13 bases. The CDR3 is 15 residues long. CDR1 SGHTA and CDR2 FQGTGA come from the germline V gene. Losses at the gene ends were 5 bases for V and 4 bases for J; bases not matched to a gene: 3. This CDR3 reads CASSAGLAGADTQYF. CDR3 DNA sequence: TGTGCCAGCAGCGCCGGACTAGCGGGAGCAGATACGCAGTATTTT.

This chain connects TRBV6-1 to TRBJ1-1; possibly TRBD1 for D (5 bases). This CDR3 contains 12 residues. Germline CDR1 is MNHNS and CDR2 is SASEGT. V lost 4 bases, J lost 5 bases, and 8 bases lay in between. The CDR3 DNA is TGTGCCAGCAGTGTAGGGGTTACTGAAGCTTTCTTT. This translates into CASSVGVTEAFF.

This chain uses TRBV6-5 with TRBJ2-5, with D perhaps matching TRBD1 (6 bases). Germline V gene sequence: CDR1 MNHEY, CDR2 SVGAGI. There are 12 residues in the CDR3. Deletions cut 5 bases from V and 4 bases from J, with 8 bases between. The CDR3 loop reads CASSVQGETQYF. The CDR3 nucleotides are TGTGCCAGCAGTGTACAGGGAGAGACCCAGTACTTC.

V and J are TRBV6-5 and TRBJ2-7; D not resolved. CDR3 size: 15 residues. Per germline, CDR1 MNHEY and CDR2 SVGAGI. V was pared by 0 bases and J by 6 bases, with 15 bases between. CDR3 in DNA: TGTGCCAGCAGTTACTCACGGGTCCCGGGTCCCGAGCAGTACTTC. The encoded protein is CASSYSRVPGPEQYF.

This clone was recorded once. The rearrangement uses TRBV28 and TRBJ1-5; 7 nucleotides line up with TRBD1. The J segment lost 0 bases and the V segment lost 7 bases, leaving 6 bases of the junction unmatched. The CDR3 has 15 amino acids. Germline V CDR1 and CDR2: MDHEN, SYDVKM. Here the CDR3 reads CASKRTGTSNQPQHF. The CDR3 nucleotides read TGTGCCAGCAAAAGGACAGGCACTAGCAATCAGCCCCAGCATTTT.

The chain has TRBV27 and TRBJ1-1; D gene uncertain. The germline V gene has CDR1 MNHEY and CDR2 SMNVEV (reference sequence). The CDR3 totals 13 residues. Trimming left V 3 bases short and J 1 base short, with 6 bases between. The CDR3 DNA sequence: TGTGCCAGCAGTTTTAGCCGGAACACTGAAGCTTTCTTT. Amino acids: CASSFSRNTEAFF.

The chain joins TRBV5-1 to TRBJ2-7; 10 bases line up with TRBD2. With 2 bases clipped from V and 5 bases from J, the junction kept 4 bases outside the gene matches. This CDR3 comprises 14 residues. CDR1 is SGHRS and CDR2 is YFSETQ in the germline V gene. The DNA of the CDR3 is TGCGCCAGCAGCTTCTCTAGCGGGGGCAACGAGCAGTACTTC. This sequence encodes CASSFSSGGNEQYF.

V and J are TRBV5-6 and TRBJ2-7; D is possibly TRBD1 (6 bases). V lost 3 bases and J 0 bases, leaving 10 bases between the germline ends. Germline V gene data show CDR1 as SGHDT and CDR2 as YYEEEE. CDR3 length equals 14 residues. Here the CDR3 DNA reads TGTGCCAGCAGCTCGGCAGGGGCCTCCTACGAGCAGTACTTC. This encodes CASSSAGASYEQYF.

The rearrangement uses TRBV11-1 and TRBJ1-2; D unresolved. The ends were cut back, 3 bases at V and 5 bases at J, with 13 bases in the middle. The CDR3 extends over 14 amino acids. The V gene's germline CDR1 is SGHAT and CDR2 FQDESV (reference sequence). The CDR3 DNA is TGTGCCAGCAGCTTCGACTTTTCGGGGTATGGCTACACCTTC. As protein: CASSFDFSGYGYTF.

CDR3 residues: CASSNRGRGETQYF. The CDR3 DNA reads TGTGCCAGCAGTAACAGGGGGCGCGGAGAGACCCAGTACTTC. The V gene is TRBV6-5, the J gene TRBJ2-5; TRBD1 matches at 9 bases. V shed 5 bases and J 4 bases; nucleotides not matched to a gene: 5. The CDR3 contains 14 residues. The germline gives CDR1 MNHEY, CDR2 SVGAGI.

V is TRBV29-1 and J is TRBJ2-1; 7 nucleotides align to TRBD2. With 8 bases clipped from V and 0 bases from J, the junction kept 4 bases outside the gene matches. Germline V gene sequence: CDR1 SQVTM, CDR2 ANQGSEA. The CDR3 has 13 amino acids. The CDR3 here is CSITGGSYNEQFF. CDR3 bases: TGCAGCATTACGGGGGGCTCCTACAATGAGCAGTTCTTC.

This chain uses TRBV6-1 with TRBJ1-2, with D unresolved. The length of the CDR3 is 15 residues. Germline CDR1 is MNHNS and CDR2 is SASEGT. V gave up 7 bases and J gave up 2 bases, with 17 bases separating them. CDR3 DNA: TGTGCCAGCAACCTCCGATGGGAGGAAAACTATGGCTACACCTTC. The encoded protein is CASNLRWEENYGYTF.

This chain joins TRBV9 and TRBJ2-2, with 8 bases matching TRBD2. The CDR3 is made up of 16 amino acids. Germline V gene data show CDR1 as SGDLS and CDR2 as YYNGEE. The ends lost 2 bases at V and 1 base at J; junction bases unmatched: 4. CDR3 sequence (DNA): TGTGCCAGCAGCGTCAGCGGGAGCGGGAACACCGGGGAGCTGTTTTTT. Protein sequence: CASSVSGSGNTGELFF.

This chain uses TRBV5-1 with TRBJ2-7; 7 bases agree with TRBD2. The CDR3 loop spans 13 amino acids. The V gene end was trimmed by 5 bases and the J gene end by 6 bases; junction bases not matched to a gene: 8. The germline CDR1 and CDR2 sequences are SGHRS and YFSETQ. The CDR3 reads CASSNAGVGEQYF. The CDR3 DNA reads as TGCGCCAGCAGTAATGCGGGAGTAGGCGAGCAGTACTTC.

This sequence joins TRBV7-3 and TRBJ2-3; D may be TRBD2 (5 bases). V lost 2 bases, J lost 4 bases, and 13 bases lay in between. CDR3 length: 15 residues. Germline lookup yields CDR1 SGHTA and CDR2 FQGTGA. The CDR3 nucleotides are TGTGCCAGCAGCTTACGGGGAGCAGAGGCAGATACGCAGTATTTT. Its protein is CASSLRGAEADTQYF.

This clone showed up just once. The chain couples TRBV5-4 to TRBJ2-5; TRBD1 matches 8 bases. V gave up 3 bases and J gave up 4 bases; unmatched junction bases: 5. The germline CDR1 and CDR2 sequences are SGHNT and YYREEE (reference sequence). This CDR3 has 14 amino acids. The DNA for the CDR3 is TGTGCCAGCAGCTACACCAGGGGGCCAGAGACCCAGTACTTC. Translated, it gives CASSYTRGPETQYF.

This rearrangement joins TRBV5-6 to TRBJ2-3; 7 nucleotides match TRBD2. With 4 bases clipped from V and 2 bases from J, the junction kept 10 bases outside the gene matches. This CDR3 has 16 amino acids. Germline values: CDR1 SGHDT, CDR2 YYEEEE. In DNA, the CDR3 is TGTGCCAGCAGCGTCCGGGACTACCCCTACACAGATACGCAGTATTTT. This translates into CASSVRDYPYTDTQYF. Together with reference TRBV5-6 and TRBJ2-3, the CDR3 gives the full variable domain: DAGVTQSPTHLIKTRGQQVTLRCSPKSGHDTVSWYQQALGQGPQFIFQYYEEEERQRGNFPDRFSGHQFPNYSSELNVNALLLGDSALYLCASSVRDYPYTDTQYFGPGTRLTVL.

The chain couples TRBV27 to TRBJ2-1; 7 nucleotides line up with TRBD1. Germline CDR1 is MNHEY and CDR2 is SMNVEV (reference sequence). CDR3 size: 14 residues. V shed 10 bases, J shed 1 base, and the junction held 7 bases outside the gene matches. The CDR3 region has the DNA TGTGCCACCTCCCAGGGGGAATCCTACAATGAGCAGTTCTTC. Translated: CATSQGESYNEQFF.

A single count supports this clone. The V call is TRBV19, the J call TRBJ1-1; weak D call: TRBD1 (5 bases). Germline CDR1 and CDR2: LNHDA and SQIVND (reference sequence). The CDR3 is 15 amino acids. Trimming took off 5 bases at V and 6 bases at J, with 19 bases between the two ends. The CDR3 region is CASSSEEGWGAEAFF. The CDR3 bases are TGTGCCAGTAGTTCGGAGGAGGGGTGGGGCGCTGAAGCTTTCTTT.